This TCR beta chain was retrieved from a study of PD-L1 blockade in urothelial cancer. Overall study: Males with urothelial cancer arising in the bladder constituted about 85% of the roughly 29 patients. Investigators checked blood 3 weeks (second dose) and 6 weeks after treatment start.

Libraries were prepared by immunoSEQ multiplex PCR; TCRdb keeps only in-frame clonotypes and omits some of them. The sample has about 85,000 clones; approximately 87% are singletons. Sample time point: pretreatment peripheral blood. Each patient presented with locally advanced or metastatic urothelial carcinoma. All patients handed over anywhere from 1 to 8 samples, pretreatment and on-treatment. This clonotype originated in a man between 60 and 75 years old with urothelial cancer. Specimen: PBMCs, collected around atezolizumab (anti-PD-L1) treatment.

The CDR3 loop reads CSARLWDRVGYTF. The CDR3, as DNA: TGCAGCGCCAGGCTGTGGGACAGGGTTGGCTACACCTTC. J is TRBJ1-2 and V is TRBV29-1, with 9 bases that match TRBD1. The junction had 10 bases not matched to a gene; V was cut back by 7 bases and J by 7 bases. The CDR3 loop spans 13 amino acids. Germline V CDR1 and CDR2: SQVTM, ANQGSEA.